These 30 T cell receptor beta chains were sequenced from one sample in a study of T-cell memory formation after mild COVID-19. TCRdb re-analysed the 5' RACE reads in MiXCR, keeping a single row per CDR3 protein. The table has about 240,000 distinct CDR3 sequences, around 10% seen once. The sequenced sample was PBMCs or a T cell subset sorted from them (not recorded which). The receptor source for this set is a man aged 18 to 29 who had mild COVID-19 (a few samples of this study predate the infection). Cell type and time point are not known.

This clonotype was seen ten or more times. This chain connects TRBV10-2 to TRBJ1-3, with D possibly TRBD1 on 5 matching bases. The CDR3 contains 14 residues. Germline CDR1 WSHSY, CDR2 SAAADI. The germline V and J ends were trimmed by 6 bases and 4 bases, with 13 bases remaining between them. CDR3 amino acids: CASRPQGIGNTIYF. CDR3 bases: TGCGCCAGCAGGCCCCAGGGAATCGGAAACACCATATATTTT.

This clonotype was seen more than once but under ten times. The rearrangement links TRBV29-1 to TRBJ2-3, with 13 positions matching TRBD2. The CDR3 extends over 15 amino acids. With 7 bases clipped from V and 4 bases from J, the junction kept 8 bases outside the gene matches. Germline CDR1 SQVTM, CDR2 ANQGSEA. CDR3 residues: CSGRTSGGVSDTQYF. In DNA form, the CDR3 reads TGCAGCGGCCGTACTAGCGGGGGGGTCTCAGATACGCAGTATTTT.

This clonotype was seen only a few times. This chain joins TRBV11-2 and TRBJ1-1; D not certain. In germline, CDR1 is SGHAT, CDR2 FQNNGV. The CDR3 is 11 residues long. V dropped 5 bases and J dropped 11 bases, with 12 bases sitting between them. CDR3 in amino acids: CASSPARGAFF. CDR3 sequence (DNA): TGTGCCAGCAGCCCCGCCAGAGGGGCTTTCTTT.

V is TRBV20-1 and J is TRBJ2-7; the match to TRBD1 covers 8 bases. The CDR3 extends over 13 amino acids. Germline V gene data show CDR1 as DFQATT and CDR2 as SNEGSKA (reference sequence). The trim removed 5 bases at V and 0 bases at J, leaving 3 bases unmatched. As DNA, the CDR3 is TGCAGTGCTCGGACAGGGAGCTCCTACGAGCAGTACTTC. Protein product: CSARTGSSYEQYF.

This clonotype was recorded a few times. The V gene is TRBV5-1, the J gene TRBJ2-2; D gene unclear. Trimming shortened V by 5 bases and J by 3 bases, and 11 bases separated the two germline ends. CDR3 size: 14 residues. CDR1 and CDR2 (germline): SGHRS, YFSETQ. The CDR3 nucleotides are TGCGCCAGCAGGAAGGAGCCGGACACCGGGGAGCTGTTTTTT. This encodes CASRKEPDTGELFF.

There are a few counts of this clonotype. The chain employs TRBV27 and TRBJ1-5, with a possible D match to TRBD1 (5 bases). The CDR3 has 17 residues. V lost 1 base and J lost 1, with 14 bases in between. Germline-derived CDR1 and CDR2 are MNHEY and SMNVEV (reference sequence). The CDR3 sequence: CASSLLSGGTSNQPQHF. CDR3 bases: TGTGCCAGCAGTTTATTGAGTGGGGGAACAAGCAATCAGCCCCAGCATTTT.

This clonotype was found a few times. The chain recombines TRBV15 with TRBJ1-5; D unclear. Trimming took off 0 bases at V and 7 bases at J, with 7 bases between the two ends. Germline CDR1 is LNHNV and CDR2 is YYDKDF (reference sequence). The CDR3 is 13 amino acids. The CDR3 here is CATSRDSEQPQHF. CDR3 DNA: TGTGCCACCAGCAGAGATTCGGAACAGCCCCAGCATTTT.

This clonotype was counted many times. The chain links TRBV7-2 to TRBJ2-5; D remains ambiguous. Germline CDR1 is SGHTA and CDR2 is FQGNSA. Trimming took off 1 base at V and 2 bases at J, with 5 bases between the two ends. This CDR3 is 13 amino acids long. The CDR3 nucleotides read TGTGCCAGCAGCTTAGAGTTGCAAGAGACCCAGTACTTC. Translated, it gives CASSLELQETQYF.

CDR3 in DNA: TGCAGTGCTAGAGGGGTCAGAAACCAAGAGACCCAGTACTTC. Translated: CSARGVRNQETQYF. This rearrangement joins TRBV20-1 to TRBJ2-5; D gene uncertain. CDR1 DFQATT and CDR2 SNEGSKA come from the germline V gene (reference sequence). CDR3 size: 14 residues. Trimming took off 1 base at V and 0 bases at J, with 9 bases between the two ends.

V and J are TRBV6-5 and TRBJ1-1; D is possibly TRBD1 (5 bases). V dropped 0 bases and J dropped 12 bases, with 20 bases sitting between them. The germline V gene has CDR1 MNHEY and CDR2 SVGAGI. The CDR3 covers 15 residues. In DNA, the CDR3 is TGTGCCAGCAGTTACTCACTCACGACAGCCGGTTCATCTTTCTTT. Its translation: CASSYSLTTAGSSFF.

V and J are TRBV5-4 and TRBJ2-1; perhaps TRBD1 as D (6 bases). CDR3 size: 15 residues. The germline CDR1 and CDR2 sequences are SGHNT and YYREEE (reference sequence). Trimming removed 1 base from V and 8 bases from J, with 16 bases in between. The CDR3 loop is CASSLRKQGGDEQFF. DNA for the CDR3: TGTGCCAGCAGCTTGAGGAAACAGGGTGGTGATGAGCAGTTCTTC.

This clonotype was observed a handful of times. This chain joins TRBV7-2 and TRBJ2-7, with a possible D match to TRBD2 (5 bases). Germline V lookup: CDR1 SGHTA, CDR2 FQGNSA. Deletions cut 3 bases from V and 4 bases from J, with 16 bases between. CDR3 size: 15 residues. Here the CDR3 reads CASSFFGVASYEQYF. In nucleotides, the CDR3 is TGTGCCAGCAGCTTCTTTGGAGTAGCGTCGTACGAGCAGTACTTC.

V gene TRBV7-2 combines with J gene TRBJ1-5; possible D gene TRBD1, 5 bases. The germline gives CDR1 SGHTA, CDR2 FQGNSA. V dropped 3 bases and J dropped 7 bases, with 16 bases sitting between them. This CDR3 spans 15 amino acids. CDR3 sequence (DNA): TGTGCCAGCAGCTTGCAGTGGGGATGGGACCAGCCCCAGCATTTT. Protein product: CASSLQWGWDQPQHF.

This clonotype was counted ten times or more. The chain recombines TRBV12-3 or TRBV12-4 with TRBJ1-5; 10 bases align to TRBD1. V lost 5 bases and J lost 6; bases outside the gene matches: 4. This CDR3 is 14 amino acids long. CDR3 protein: CASSPGQGVQPQHF. CDR3 sequence (DNA): TGTGCCAGCAGTCCAGGACAGGGGGTTCAGCCCCAGCATTTT.

This chain connects TRBV12-3 or TRBV12-4 to TRBJ2-7; D call uncertain. The CDR3 runs to 15 residues. The germline V and J ends were trimmed by 3 bases and 0 bases, with 12 bases remaining between them. The CDR3 is CASSFSALSSYEQYF. In DNA form, the CDR3 reads TGTGCCAGCAGTTTTTCCGCCCTAAGCTCCTACGAGCAGTACTTC.

The chain carries TRBV7-3 and TRBJ2-3, with D tentatively TRBD1 or TRBD2 (6 bases each). Trimming pared 3 bases from V and 5 bases from J, leaving 12 bases between. The CDR3 sequence is 14 residues long. CDR1 is SGHTA and CDR2 is FQGTGA in the germline V gene. DNA for the CDR3: TGTGCCAGCAGCTTGAGGGGGGACATAGATACGCAGTATTTT. Its translation: CASSLRGDIDTQYF.

This clonotype was detected many times. The gene calls are TRBV6-5 and TRBJ1-3, with 9 bases that match TRBD1. Trimming removed 6 bases from V and 2 bases from J; junction bases left unmatched: 5. The germline gives CDR1 MNHEY, CDR2 SVGAGI. CDR3 size: 15 residues. The CDR3 DNA follows: TGTGCCAGCAGGTCACAGGGGGCAACTGGAAACACCATATATTTT. Encoded protein: CASRSQGATGNTIYF.

This CDR3 reads CASSRTREKLFF. For the CDR3, the DNA is TGTGCCAGCAGTAGGACTCGGGAAAAACTGTTTTTT. This rearrangement joins TRBV6-2 or TRBV6-3 to TRBJ1-4; D not certain. Trimming cost V 5 bases and J 8 bases, with 9 bases left between them. CDR1 is MNHEY, CDR2 SVGEGT, per germline. The CDR3 length is 12 residues.

This clonotype was detected only a few times. This rearrangement joins TRBV4-1 to TRBJ2-7; 7 nucleotides line up with TRBD2. The V segment lost 4 bases and the J segment 9 bases; nucleotides outside the gene matches: 3. CDR3 length: 11 residues. CDR1 and CDR2 from the germline V gene are MGHRA and YSYEKL. The CDR3 coding sequence is TGCGCCAGCAGCCCGGGCGGGGGGCAGTACTTC. Its protein product is CASSPGGGQYF.

The chain's CDR3 is CSARTGLAYNEQFF. CDR3 sequence (DNA): TGCAGTGCTCGTACAGGGTTAGCCTACAATGAGCAGTTCTTC. The chain recombines TRBV20-1 with TRBJ2-1; the D gene is possibly TRBD1 (6 bases). V gave up 5 bases and J gave up 2 bases, with 13 bases separating them. This CDR3 is 14 amino acids long. Germline values: CDR1 DFQATT, CDR2 SNEGSKA (reference sequence).

This clonotype was recorded a few times. The chain is built from TRBV6-5 and TRBJ1-4; D is perhaps TRBD1 (6 bases). The V gene lost 6 bases and the J gene lost 3 bases, with 17 bases spanning the gap. This CDR3 has 16 amino acids. Germline CDR1 MNHEY, CDR2 SVGAGI. As DNA, the CDR3 is TGTGCCAGCAGGATTGGGGGGGGCTATCCTAATGAAAAACTGTTTTTT. Translated, it gives CASRIGGGYPNEKLFF.

CDR3 nucleotides: TGTGCCAGCAGCTTTGACAGGGCGGCAAAGACCCAGTACTTC. Amino acid sequence: CASSFDRAAKTQYF. The J gene is TRBJ2-5, the V gene TRBV7-2; 7 bases are a match to TRBD1. Germline V gives CDR1 SGHTA, CDR2 FQGNSA. The CDR3 is 14 residues long. V gave up 3 bases and J gave up 6 bases; unmatched junction bases: 7.

This clonotype was detected a few times. The CDR3 DNA sequence: TGTGCCAGCAGCTCATTTCCCCGGGGTAGCTCCTACGAGCAGTACTTC. Its protein product is CASSSFPRGSSYEQYF. The chain combines TRBV7-2 with TRBJ2-7; possibly TRBD2 for D (5 bases). CDR1 is SGHTA, CDR2 FQGNSA, per germline. V was pared by 4 bases and J by 0 bases, with 16 bases between. The CDR3 is 16 residues long.

This chain links TRBV9 with TRBJ2-5; TRBD2 is a possible D gene (5 bases). Trimming removed 0 bases at V and 5 bases at J, with 17 bases between. The CDR3 length is 16 residues. Germline lookup yields CDR1 SGDLS and CDR2 YYNGEE. The DNA for the CDR3 is TGTGCCAGCAGCGTAGCTCCACTAGGGAGTTCGGAGACCCAGTACTTC. Translated: CASSVAPLGSSETQYF. Supplemented by reference TRBV9 and TRBJ2-5, the full variable domain reads DSGVTQTPKHLITATGQRVTLRCSPRSGDLSVYWYQQSLDQGLQFLIQYYNGEERAKGNILERFSAQQFPDLHSELNLSSLELGDSALYFCASSVAPLGSSETQYFGPGTRLLVL.

This clonotype was counted between two and nine times. The rearrangement joins TRBV7-6 to TRBJ1-1; no definite D call. This CDR3 region has 15 residues. Germline assignment: CDR1 SGHVS and CDR2 FNYEAQ. Trimming pared 6 bases from V and 0 bases from J, leaving 14 bases between. CDR3 nucleotide sequence: TGTGCCAGCAGTTCCTCGGTACAGCTGAACACTGAAGCTTTCTTT. Translated, it gives CASSSSVQLNTEAFF.

This clonotype was picked up many times. The genes are TRBV7-2 and TRBJ1-1; D is unclear. The ends were cut back, 2 bases at V and 1 base at J, with 5 bases in the middle. CDR3 length: 13 amino acids. Germline assignment: CDR1 SGHTA and CDR2 FQGNSA. CDR3 coding DNA: TGTGCCAGCAGCTTAAACAGGAACACTGAAGCTTTCTTT. This translates into CASSLNRNTEAFF.

This clonotype appeared a few times. This chain joins TRBV12-3 or TRBV12-4 and TRBJ1-3, with a weak D call TRBD1 (5 bases). The CDR3 has 14 residues. Deletions cut 4 bases from V and 0 bases from J, with 7 bases between. CDR3 in DNA: TGTGCCAGCAGTTACAGGAGCTCTGGAAACACCATATATTTT. This translates into CASSYRSSGNTIYF.

The J gene is TRBJ1-2, the V gene TRBV5-1; possible D gene TRBD1, 5 bases. CDR1 and CDR2 (germline): SGHRS, YFSETQ. The germline V and J ends were trimmed by 0 bases and 7 bases, with 13 bases remaining between them. This CDR3 is 14 amino acids long. CDR3 sequence (DNA): TGCGCCAGCAGCTTGGCCGGGACCGGGATTGGCTACACCTTC. Translating gives CASSLAGTGIGYTF. Supplemented by reference TRBV5-1 and TRBJ1-2, the full variable domain reads KAGVTQTPRYLIKTRGQQVTLSCSPISGHRSVSWYQQTPGQGLQFLFEYFSETQRNKGNFPGRFSGRQFSNSRSEMNVSTLELGDSALYLCASSLAGTGIGYTFGSGTRLTVV.

J is TRBJ2-7 and V is TRBV4-1, with D perhaps TRBD1 or TRBD2 (5 bases each). Germline V lookup: CDR1 MGHRA, CDR2 YSYEKL. V lost 4 bases to trimming and J lost 3 bases, with 10 bases between them. The CDR3 consists of 13 residues. This CDR3 is CASSLWDGYEQYF. The DNA for the CDR3 is TGCGCCAGCAGCCTGTGGGACGGCTACGAGCAGTACTTC.

This clonotype was observed many times. This rearrangement joins TRBV6-2 or TRBV6-3 to TRBJ1-5; D ambiguous. The ends were cut back, 0 bases at V and 10 bases at J, with 10 bases in the middle. Per the germline V gene, CDR1 is MNHEY and CDR2 is SVGEGT. This CDR3 is built from 13 residues. CDR3 amino acids: CASSYSEARPQHF. CDR3 DNA: TGTGCCAGCAGTTACTCCGAGGCCCGACCCCAGCATTTT.